The clone carrying this T cell receptor (beta chain) came up a few times. Antigen: not known. There are 17 residues in the CDR3. Trimming removed 0 bases from V and 8 bases from J; junction bases left unmatched: 8. Germline loops: CDR1 LNHNV, CDR2 YYDKDF (reference sequence). This specimen belongs to a study of CD8 T cells in ankylosing spondylitis. Study findings and constraints: Blood from ankylosing spondylitis patients appeared to carry a characteristic roughly 8-variant TCR beta motif. Researchers reportedly found disease-linked clones significantly enriched in matched ankylosing spondylitis synovial fluid. Previously reported in reactive arthritis synovial fluid and blood were some of the motif variants. Disease-linked clones displayed a CD8+ phenotype and appeared relatively rarely in peripheral blood.

TCRdb ran MiXCR on the 5' RACE reads and lists one entry per CDR3 protein. This sample has 750,000 to 850,000 distinct CDR3 sequences, with roughly 10% found just once. Sequencing was carried out using blood, either unsorted or a sorted T cell fraction (not recorded which). The V and J genes are TRBV15 and TRBJ2-1; the match to TRBD2 covers 12 bases. This clonotype was obtained from a male donor with ankylosing spondylitis. This CDR3 reads CATSREASGRAIDEQFF. The CDR3 nucleotides are TGTGCCACCAGCAGAGAGGCTAGCGGGAGGGCGATCGATGAGCAGTTCTTC.